The clone carrying this TCR beta chain has a handful of counts. The antigen is unknown. TCRdb reprocessed the RT-PCR reads via MiXCR and lists one record per CDR3 protein. The sample holds 500,000 to 600,000 distinct CDR3 sequences, 6.5% to 8% seen once. This sample is part of a study of response to subunit inactivated influenza vaccine. The study's findings and limits: Authors suggested each seasonal influenza vaccination recruits few new T cells.

V was pared by 0 bases and J by 5 bases, with 6 bases of the junction left unmatched. The CDR3 length is 15 residues. CDR1 and CDR2 from the germline V gene are SEHNR and FQNEAQ (reference sequence). The sequences come from PBMCs from blood, collected roughly 24 months after vaccination. The receptor comes from a man aged 45 to 70 who received an inactivated influenza vaccine. The chain recombines TRBV7-9 with TRBJ2-7; TRBD2 aligns across 8 bases. The CDR3 sequence is CASSLAQREPDEQYF. CDR3 sequence (DNA): TGTGCCAGCAGCTTAGCGCAGCGGGAGCCTGACGAGCAGTACTTC.